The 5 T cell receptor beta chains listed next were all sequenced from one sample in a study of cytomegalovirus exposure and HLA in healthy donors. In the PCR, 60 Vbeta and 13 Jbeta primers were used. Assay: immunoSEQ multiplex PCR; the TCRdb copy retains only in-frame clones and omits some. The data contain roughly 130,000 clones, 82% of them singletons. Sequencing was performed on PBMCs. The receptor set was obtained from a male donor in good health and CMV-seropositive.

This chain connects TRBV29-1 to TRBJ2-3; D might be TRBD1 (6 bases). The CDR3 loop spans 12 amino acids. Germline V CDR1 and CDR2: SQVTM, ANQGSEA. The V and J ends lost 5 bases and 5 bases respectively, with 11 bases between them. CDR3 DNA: TGCAGCGTTACGACAGGTTTAGATACGCAGTATTTT. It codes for CSVTTGLDTQYF.

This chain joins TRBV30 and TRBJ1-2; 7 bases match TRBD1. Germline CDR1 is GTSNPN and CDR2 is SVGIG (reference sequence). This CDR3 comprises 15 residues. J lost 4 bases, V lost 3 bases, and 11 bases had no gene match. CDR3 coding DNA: TGTGCCTGGAGACCCGACAGGGAGGCTGCCTATGGCTACACCTTC. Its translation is CAWRPDREAAYGYTF.

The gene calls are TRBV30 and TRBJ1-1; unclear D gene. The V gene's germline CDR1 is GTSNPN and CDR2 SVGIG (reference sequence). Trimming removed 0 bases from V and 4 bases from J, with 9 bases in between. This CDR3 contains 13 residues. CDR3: CAWSVLLSTEAFF. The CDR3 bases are TGTGCCTGGAGTGTACTTTTGAGCACTGAAGCTTTCTTT.

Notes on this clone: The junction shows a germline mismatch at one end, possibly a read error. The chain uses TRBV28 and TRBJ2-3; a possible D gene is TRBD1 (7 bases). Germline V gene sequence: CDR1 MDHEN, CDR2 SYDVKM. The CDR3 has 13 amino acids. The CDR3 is CAGSRGDTDTQYF. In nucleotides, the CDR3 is TGTGCCGGCAGCAGGGGGGACACAGATACGCAGTATTTT.

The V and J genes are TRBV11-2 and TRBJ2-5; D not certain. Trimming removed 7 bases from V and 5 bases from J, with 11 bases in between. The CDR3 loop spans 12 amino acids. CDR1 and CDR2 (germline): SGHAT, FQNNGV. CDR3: CASTAFRETQYF. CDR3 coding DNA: TGTGCCAGCACCGCATTTCGGGAGACCCAGTACTTC.